The sequence of this TCR beta chain was determined in a study of T cell repertoires in urothelial bladder cancer. Study-level background: Three lesions each were cT0, cTa, cT1, and cT2 or greater. Study-wide results and limits: In carcinoma specimens, a single clone made up to about 17% of infiltrating lymphocytes. Carcinoma specimens had median around 2% tumor infiltrating lymphocytes, benign about 13%.

Data came from immunoSEQ multiplex PCR; TCRdb stores just in-frame clones and leaves some out. Of 9,500 to 13,000 clones listed, about two thirds are singletons. This clone was detected a few times. Antigen unknown. Distinct nucleotide sequences in the sample also encode this CDR3. The sample comprised tumor-infiltrating cells from bladder cancer. This clonotype was obtained from a human donor with a benign inflammatory bladder lesion.

The CDR3 loop is CASSGRTGGNQPQHF. The CDR3 DNA reads TGTGCCAGCAGTGGTCGGACAGGGGGAAATCAGCCCCAGCATTTT. V usage is TRBV2 and J usage is TRBJ1-5; 10 bases agree with TRBD1. Germline assignment: CDR1 SNHLY and CDR2 FYNNEI. The CDR3 is made up of 15 amino acids. V lost 4 bases to trimming and J lost 4 bases; unmatched junction nucleotides: 4.